The 18 T cell receptor beta chains below were found in one sample sequenced in a study of vaccination and CD4 T cells after COVID-19 (dated by TCRdb to between 2020 and 2023). This specimen's treatment or condition label, per the study, means: roughly ten-day PBMC culture with coronavirus spike peptide pools or control peptides (ViraFEST assay). CD4+ T cells from unexposed donors were collected before the COVID-19 pandemic (2011-2018). The receptor library was made with PCR. Sequencing was performed on an Illumina iSeq 100. DNA from cultured CD4+ T cells was subjected to TCR sequencing with the Oncomine TCR Beta short-read assay at the Johns Hopkins FTIC core. Using fastp at Q25 and MiXCR, TCRdb reprocessed the public reads and kept productive beta chains. For every CDR3 protein sequence, its rows merge into one entry that carries the most common genes and DNA. This sample lists roughly 7,000 distinct CDR3 sequences; around 42% were detected once. The ten largest account for approximately 31% of the sample.

Their antigens remain unidentified. Sequencing input: CD4+ T cells from blood, cultured in vitro. All receptors derive from a human donor in good health.

The rearrangement uses TRBV2 and TRBJ1-1; no reliable D call. This CDR3 is built from 13 residues. Trimming took off 4 bases at V and 3 bases at J, with 9 bases between the two ends. Per the germline V gene, CDR1 is SNHLY and CDR2 is FYNNEI. The CDR3 here is CASSVLGDTEAFF. For the CDR3, the DNA is TGTGCCAGCAGTGTTTTAGGAGACACTGAAGCTTTCTTT.

This chain connects TRBV20-1 to TRBJ1-1, with 7 nucleotides matching TRBD1. With V trimmed by 3 bases and J by 4 bases, 8 bases remained unmatched. Germline CDR1 is DFQATT and CDR2 is SNEGSKA (reference sequence). This CDR3 contains 14 residues. The CDR3 coding sequence is TGCAGTGCTAGCCCCCCCCAGGGGGTCACTGAAGCTTTCTTT. This codes for CSASPPQGVTEAFF.

V gene TRBV2 combines with J gene TRBJ2-1; D ambiguous. The CDR3 contains 13 residues. The V end lost 3 bases, the J end lost 6 bases, and 9 bases lay between the germline ends. Germline V gene data show CDR1 as SNHLY and CDR2 as FYNNEI. CDR3 sequence (DNA): TGTGCCAGCAGTGAGGGTCTAATCAATGAGCAGTTCTTC. Residues: CASSEGLINEQFF.

This clonotype showed up just a few times. V usage is TRBV19 and J usage is TRBJ1-5; D is undetermined. V was trimmed by 6 bases and J by 0 bases, leaving 12 bases between them. Germline-derived CDR1 and CDR2 are LNHDA and SQIVND (reference sequence). The CDR3 loop spans 15 amino acids. The CDR3 protein is CASSPYKYSNQPQHF. CDR3 DNA: TGTGCCAGTAGCCCTTACAAGTATAGCAATCAGCCCCAGCATTTT. Variable domain in full (rest from reference TRBV19 and TRBJ1-5): DGGITQSPKYLFRKEGQNVTLSCEQNLNHDAMYWYRQDPGQGLRLIYYSQIVNDFQKGDIAEGYSVSREKKESFPLTVTSAQKNPTAFYLCASSPYKYSNQPQHFGDGTRLSIL.

The rearrangement joins TRBV5-1 to TRBJ1-1, with 8 nucleotides matching TRBD1. This CDR3 comprises 15 residues. The V gene end was trimmed by 4 bases and the J gene end by 5 bases; junction bases not matched to a gene: 10. CDR1 and CDR2 from the germline V gene are SGHRS and YFSETQ. CDR3 region: CASSAVIQGETEAFF. DNA of the CDR3: TGCGCCAGCAGCGCAGTAATACAGGGGGAGACTGAAGCTTTCTTT.

The CDR3 bases are TGTGCCACCAGCAGAGAACTCTCACGTTACGAGCAGTACTTC. The encoded protein is CATSRELSRYEQYF. This chain links TRBV15 with TRBJ2-7, with no clear D. CDR1 and CDR2 (germline): LNHNV, YYDKDF (reference sequence). V was clipped by 0 bases and J by 4 bases, with 10 bases between them. CDR3 length equals 14 residues.

This clonotype was observed a few times. CDR3 residues: CASSEERGGASEQYF. The CDR3 DNA sequence: TGTGCCAGCAGTGAAGAGCGGGGGGGTGCCTCCGAGCAGTACTTC. The V call is TRBV6-1, the J call TRBJ2-7, with 10 bases identical to TRBD2. The length of the CDR3 is 15 residues. CDR1 MNHNS and CDR2 SASEGT come from the germline V gene. The trim removed 1 base at V and 6 bases at J, leaving 6 bases unmatched.

The genes are TRBV18 and TRBJ1-1, with D perhaps matching TRBD1 (5 bases). CDR3 length: 13 residues. CDR1 and CDR2 from the germline V gene are KGHSH and LQKENI. Trimming took off 8 bases at V and 1 base at J, with 11 bases between the two ends. CDR3 nucleotide sequence: TGTGCCAGCGAGGAGGGACCGAACACTGAAGCTTTCTTT. It codes for CASEEGPNTEAFF.

The rearrangement links TRBV19 to TRBJ1-2; D is ambiguous. CDR1 and CDR2 from the germline V gene are LNHDA and SQIVND (reference sequence). V lost 1 base and J 4 bases, leaving 10 bases between the germline ends. This CDR3 is 14 amino acids long. CDR3 bases: TGTGCCAGTAGTATAGGGCCAGGTTTCTATGGCTACACCTTC. Amino acids: CASSIGPGFYGYTF.

The V call is TRBV4-1, the J call TRBJ1-1; D remains unclear. V lost 4 bases to trimming and J lost 4 bases, with 22 bases between them. The CDR3 is made up of 17 amino acids. Germline values: CDR1 MGHRA, CDR2 YSYEKL. CDR3 DNA: TGCGCCAGCAGCCTGGTGCTTAGTGAGGGCTGGGTCACTGAAGCTTTCTTT. As protein: CASSLVLSEGWVTEAFF.

This clonotype showed up just a few times. The chain links TRBV6-1 to TRBJ1-5; 9 nucleotides align to TRBD1. The CDR3 loop spans 15 amino acids. Trimming took 3 bases from V and 4 from J; bases not matched to a gene: 4. The V gene's germline CDR1 is MNHNS and CDR2 SASEGT. CDR3 sequence reads: CASSESTGGNQPQHF. DNA for the CDR3: TGTGCCAGCAGTGAGTCGACAGGGGGAAATCAGCCCCAGCATTTT.

This clonotype was seen a handful of times. The V call is TRBV7-2, the J call TRBJ1-5; the D gene is possibly TRBD1 (5 bases). The V gene's germline CDR1 is SGHTA and CDR2 FQGNSA. This CDR3 spans 15 amino acids. V gave up 1 base and J gave up 5 bases, with 12 bases separating them. The CDR3 coding sequence is TGTGCCAGCAGCTTAGACGGGGGGAGGCATCAGCCCCAGCATTTT. It is translated as CASSLDGGRHQPQHF.

This clonotype was seen more than once but under ten times. Here the CDR3 DNA reads TGTGCCAGCAGTAAGGGGGGGATACCGAACACTGAAGCTTTCTTT. This gives the protein CASSKGGIPNTEAFF. This sequence joins TRBV6-1 and TRBJ1-1; possible D gene TRBD1, 6 bases. Germline CDR1 reads MNHNS; CDR2 reads SASEGT. This CDR3 is built from 15 residues. Trimming removed 5 bases from V and 1 base from J, with 14 bases in between.

The chain recombines TRBV5-1 with TRBJ2-7; TRBD1 agrees at 8 bases. CDR1 and CDR2 (germline): SGHRS, YFSETQ. V was pared by 3 bases and J by 7 bases, with 9 bases of the junction left unmatched. CDR3 length: 14 amino acids. For the CDR3, the DNA is TGCGCCAGCAGCTCGGGACAGGCGCTACGAGAGCAGTACTTC. Translated, it gives CASSSGQALREQYF.

This clonotype was counted a single time. The rearrangement links TRBV6-5 to TRBJ2-2, with D hard to call. CDR3 size: 11 residues. The V and J ends lost 2 bases and 7 bases respectively, with 2 bases between them. Germline V gene lookup returns CDR1 MNHEY and CDR2 SVGAGI. The CDR3 spells CASSYLGELFF. In DNA, the CDR3 is TGTGCCAGCAGTTACCTCGGGGAGCTGTTTTTT.

The chain has TRBV5-1 and TRBJ1-6, with a weak D call TRBD1 (5 bases). The CDR3 consists of 15 residues. Germline values: CDR1 SGHRS, CDR2 YFSETQ. The germline V and J ends were trimmed by 1 base and 5 bases, with 10 bases remaining between them. The CDR3, as DNA: TGCGCCAGCAGCTTGCAACGGGGGGATAATTCACCCCTCCACTTT. Translation: CASSLQRGDNSPLHF. Complete variable domain (other parts from reference TRBV5-1 and TRBJ1-6): KAGVTQTPRYLIKTRGQQVTLSCSPISGHRSVSWYQQTPGQGLQFLFEYFSETQRNKGNFPGRFSGRQFSNSRSEMNVSTLELGDSALYLCASSLQRGDNSPLHFGNGTRLTVT.

The chain links TRBV5-1 to TRBJ2-1; D is possibly TRBD1 or TRBD2 (5 bases each). V lost 0 bases, J lost 0 bases, and 13 bases lay in between. The CDR3 is 17 amino acids. Germline CDR1 and CDR2: SGHRS and YFSETQ. CDR3 protein: CASSLGRRGSSYNEQFF. CDR3 DNA: TGCGCCAGCAGCTTGGGGCGCCGGGGCAGCTCCTACAATGAGCAGTTCTTC.

CDR3 residues: CSASPDTLREKLFF. CDR3 sequence (DNA): TGCAGTGCTAGCCCGGACACACTGAGGGAAAAACTGTTTTTT. This sequence joins TRBV20-1 and TRBJ1-4; tentative D call: TRBD1 (5 bases). Per germline, CDR1 DFQATT and CDR2 SNEGSKA (reference sequence). V was pared by 3 bases and J by 8 bases, with 16 bases between. CDR3 length: 14 residues.